This TCR beta chain was found in a study of T cells after yellow fever vaccination. The V and J ends lost 2 bases and 5 bases respectively, with 8 bases between them. The germline V gene encodes CDR1 SGHKS and CDR2 YYEKEE (reference sequence). The CDR3 covers 13 residues. TCRdb processed the 5' RACE reads anew with MiXCR; each CDR3 protein has one entry. The sample lists hundreds of thousands of distinct CDR3 sequences; approximately 13% were seen once. The TCR was taken from a man aged 25 to 45 who received the YFV17D yellow fever vaccine. J is TRBJ1-5 and V is TRBV5-5; D may be TRBD1 (5 bases). This specimen consisted of PBMCs, obtained on the day of the yellow fever booster vaccination. The CDR3 bases are TGTGCCAGCAGCTTAGGGGTTTATCAGCCCCAGCATTTT. Protein: CASSLGVYQPQHF.